This T cell receptor beta chain comes out of a study of early T cells in non-severe SARS-CoV-2 infection. Points from the study as a whole: Anti-spike CD8 responses were favored in VDJdb matching, and private and CD4 specificities were missed.

The table lists this clonotype with many counts. Its antigen is not identified. A single record per CDR3 protein comes from TCRdb applying MiXCR to the 5' RACE reads. This table holds about 80,000 distinct CDR3 sequences, approximately 5% found once. The CDR3 sequence is 15 residues long. J lost 5 bases, V lost 5 bases, and 5 bases had no gene match. Germline CDR1 reads MNHEY; CDR2 reads SVGAGI. This receptor was taken from an adult who was a healthcare worker with PCR-confirmed SARS-CoV-2 infection or an uninfected control (not recorded which). This material consisted of whole blood, taken at baseline. The chain joins TRBV6-5 to TRBJ2-2; 10 nucleotides match TRBD2. In nucleotides, the CDR3 is TGTGCCAGCAGTCCGCTAGCGGGAGTAACCGGGGAGCTGTTTTTT. Protein sequence: CASSPLAGVTGELFF.